This T cell receptor (beta chain) was sequenced in a study of shared clonotypes between healthy human individuals. Naive CD8 cells, CD45RO-negative and positively selected for CCR7, excluded terminally differentiated effector memory CD45RA+ cells. The protocol was immunoSEQ multiplex PCR, while the TCRdb copy is restricted to in-frame clones and leaves out a portion. Here the sample spans over 2,000,000 clones, 85% to 95% being singletons. The germline V gene encodes CDR1 SGHVS and CDR2 FQNEAQ. The CDR3 runs 12 residues. Deletions cut 4 bases from V and 6 bases from J, with 9 bases between. The chain links TRBV7-8 to TRBJ1-2; D is undetermined. What was sequenced was naive CD8+ T cells from PBMCs. The receptor was derived from a man between 18 and 35 years old in good health. Some clones in this sample may be carry-over from other donors' samples. The CDR3 reads CASSSSWDGYTF. The CDR3, as DNA: TGTGCCAGCAGCTCATCGTGGGATGGCTACACCTTC. The full variable domain, rest sourced from reference TRBV7-8 and TRBJ1-2, is GAGVSQSPRYKVAKRGQDVALRCDPISGHVSLFWYQQALGQGPEFLTYFQNEAQLDKSGLPSDRFFAERPEGSVSTLKIQRTQQEDSAVYLCASSSSWDGYTFGSGTRLTVV.